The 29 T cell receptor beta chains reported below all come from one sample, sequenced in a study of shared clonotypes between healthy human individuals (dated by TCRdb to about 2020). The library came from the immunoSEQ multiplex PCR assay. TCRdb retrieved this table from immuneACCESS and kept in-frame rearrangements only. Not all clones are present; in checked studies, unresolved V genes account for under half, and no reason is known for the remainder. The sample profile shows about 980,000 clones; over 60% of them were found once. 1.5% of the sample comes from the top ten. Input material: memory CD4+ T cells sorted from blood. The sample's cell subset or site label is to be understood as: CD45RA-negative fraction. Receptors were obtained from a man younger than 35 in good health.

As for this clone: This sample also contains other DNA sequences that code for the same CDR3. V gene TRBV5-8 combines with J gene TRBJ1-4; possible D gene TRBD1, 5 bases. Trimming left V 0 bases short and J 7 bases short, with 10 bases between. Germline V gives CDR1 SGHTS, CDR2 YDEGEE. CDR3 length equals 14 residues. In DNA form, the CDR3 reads TGTGCCAGCAGCTTGGGAAGGGGTAGTGAAAAACTGTTTTTT. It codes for CASSLGRGSEKLFF.

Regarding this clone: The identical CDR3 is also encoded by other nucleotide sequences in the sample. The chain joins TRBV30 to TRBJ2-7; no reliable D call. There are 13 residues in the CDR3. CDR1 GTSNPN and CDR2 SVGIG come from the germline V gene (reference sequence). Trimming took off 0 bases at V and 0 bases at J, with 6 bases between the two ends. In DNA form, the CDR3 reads TGTGCCTGGAGTGTAGCGAGCTCCTACGAGCAGTACTTC. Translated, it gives CAWSVASSYEQYF.

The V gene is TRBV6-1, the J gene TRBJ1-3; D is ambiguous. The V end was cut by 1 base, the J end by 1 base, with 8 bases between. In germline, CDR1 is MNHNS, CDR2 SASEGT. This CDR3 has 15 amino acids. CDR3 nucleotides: TGTGCCAGCAGTGAAGGCACGGGGTCTGGAAACACCATATATTTT. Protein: CASSEGTGSGNTIYF.

CDR3 in amino acids: CAWSVQGLTNEKLFF. CDR3 DNA sequence: TGTGCCTGGAGTGTACAGGGTCTAACTAATGAAAAACTGTTTTTT. The rearrangement joins TRBV30 to TRBJ1-4; tentatively, D is TRBD1 (6 bases). CDR1 and CDR2 from the germline V gene are GTSNPN and SVGIG (reference sequence). The CDR3 spans 15 residues. V lost 0 bases to trimming and J lost 1 base, with 9 bases between them.

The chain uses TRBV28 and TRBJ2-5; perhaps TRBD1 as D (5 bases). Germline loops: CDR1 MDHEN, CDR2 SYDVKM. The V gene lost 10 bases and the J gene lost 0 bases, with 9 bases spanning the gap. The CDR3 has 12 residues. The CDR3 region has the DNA TGTGCCACTAAAGGGGACCAAGAGACCCAGTACTTC. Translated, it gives CATKGDQETQYF. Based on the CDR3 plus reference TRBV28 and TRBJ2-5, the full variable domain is DVKVTQSSRYLVKRTGEKVFLECVQDMDHENMFWYRQDPGLGLRLIYFSYDVKMKEKGDIPEGYSVSREKKERFSLILESASTNQTSMYLCATKGDQETQYFGPGTRLLVL.

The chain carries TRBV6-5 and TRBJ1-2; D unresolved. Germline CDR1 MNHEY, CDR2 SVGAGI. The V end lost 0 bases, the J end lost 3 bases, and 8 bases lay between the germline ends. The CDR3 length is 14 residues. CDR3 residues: CASSYSNSHYGYTF. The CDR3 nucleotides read TGTGCCAGCAGTTACTCGAACAGCCACTATGGCTACACCTTC.

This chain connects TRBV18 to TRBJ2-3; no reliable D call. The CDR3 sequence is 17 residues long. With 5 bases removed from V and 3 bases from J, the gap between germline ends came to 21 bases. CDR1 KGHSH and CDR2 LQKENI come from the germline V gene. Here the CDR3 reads CASSAPPSTNPTDTQYF. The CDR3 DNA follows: TGTGCCAGCTCAGCCCCCCCCTCTACCAACCCGACAGATACGCAGTATTTT. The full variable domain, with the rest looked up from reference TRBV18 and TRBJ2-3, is NAGVMQNPRHLVRRRGQEARLRCSPMKGHSHVYWYRQLPEEGLKFMVYLQKENIIDESGMPKERFSAEFPKEGPSILRIQQVVRGDSAAYFCASSAPPSTNPTDTQYFGPGTRLTVL.

The chain's CDR3 is CSVHLRGGRNTGELFF. CDR3 sequence (DNA): TGCAGCGTTCACCTCCGAGGGGGGCGCAACACCGGGGAGCTGTTTTTT. J is TRBJ2-2 and V is TRBV29-1; D may match TRBD1 or TRBD2 (6 bases each). Germline loops: CDR1 SQVTM, CDR2 ANQGSEA. The CDR3 is 16 residues long. The V end lost 5 bases, the J end lost 2 bases, and 18 bases lay between the germline ends.

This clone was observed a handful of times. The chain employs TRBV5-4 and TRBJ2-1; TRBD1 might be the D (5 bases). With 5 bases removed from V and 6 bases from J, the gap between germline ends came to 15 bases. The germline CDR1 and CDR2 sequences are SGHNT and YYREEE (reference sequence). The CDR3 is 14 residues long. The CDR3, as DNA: TGTGCCAGCAGAAGACAGACCCTGGGCAATGAGCAGTTCTTC. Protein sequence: CASRRQTLGNEQFF.

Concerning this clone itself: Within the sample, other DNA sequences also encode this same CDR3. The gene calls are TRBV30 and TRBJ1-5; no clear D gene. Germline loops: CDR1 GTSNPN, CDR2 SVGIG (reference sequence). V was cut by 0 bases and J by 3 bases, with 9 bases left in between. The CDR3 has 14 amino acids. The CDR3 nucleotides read TGTGCCTGGAGTGTCGGTCAGCTCAATCAGCCCCAGCATTTT. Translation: CAWSVGQLNQPQHF.

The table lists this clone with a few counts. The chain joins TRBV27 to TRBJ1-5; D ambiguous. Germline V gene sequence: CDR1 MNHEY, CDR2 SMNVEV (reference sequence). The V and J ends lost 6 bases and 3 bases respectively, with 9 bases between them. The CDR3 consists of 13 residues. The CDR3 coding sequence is TGTGCCAGCAGCGTACAGACCAATCAGCCCCAGCATTTT. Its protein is CASSVQTNQPQHF.

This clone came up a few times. The CDR3 is CSVDQGARETQYF. The CDR3 DNA follows: TGCAGCGTTGACCAGGGGGCAAGGGAGACCCAGTACTTC. This sequence joins TRBV29-1 and TRBJ2-5, with 8 bases lining up with TRBD1. This CDR3 comprises 13 residues. Germline V gene sequence: CDR1 SQVTM, CDR2 ANQGSEA. V dropped 3 bases and J dropped 5; count of bases not matched to a gene: 5.

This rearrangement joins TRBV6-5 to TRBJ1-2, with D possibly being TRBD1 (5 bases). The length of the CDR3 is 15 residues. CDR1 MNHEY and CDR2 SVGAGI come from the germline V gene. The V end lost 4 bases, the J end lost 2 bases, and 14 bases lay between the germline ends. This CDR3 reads CASSSFGGFNYGYTF. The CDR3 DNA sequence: TGTGCCAGCAGTTCCTTCGGGGGTTTCAACTATGGCTACACCTTC.

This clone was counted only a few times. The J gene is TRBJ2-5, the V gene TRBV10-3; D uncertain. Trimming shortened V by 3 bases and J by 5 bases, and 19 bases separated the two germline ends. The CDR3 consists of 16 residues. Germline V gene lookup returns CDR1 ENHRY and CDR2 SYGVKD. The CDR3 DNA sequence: TGTGCCATCAGTGATTCCTTAGGGCTATTCGATGAGACCCAGTACTTC. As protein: CAISDSLGLFDETQYF.

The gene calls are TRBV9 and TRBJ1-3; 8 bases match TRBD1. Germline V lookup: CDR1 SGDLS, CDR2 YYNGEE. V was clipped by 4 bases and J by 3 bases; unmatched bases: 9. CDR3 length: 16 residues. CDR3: CASSTSQGALGNTIYF. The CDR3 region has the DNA TGTGCCAGCAGCACCAGTCAGGGGGCGCTTGGAAACACCATATATTTT.

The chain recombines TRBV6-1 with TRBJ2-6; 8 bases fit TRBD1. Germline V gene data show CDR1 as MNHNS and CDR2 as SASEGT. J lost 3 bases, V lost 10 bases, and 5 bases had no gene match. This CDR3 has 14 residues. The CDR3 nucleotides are TGTGCCACTTCAGGGGGCGGTGGGGCCAACGTCCTGACTTTC. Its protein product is CATSGGGGANVLTF.

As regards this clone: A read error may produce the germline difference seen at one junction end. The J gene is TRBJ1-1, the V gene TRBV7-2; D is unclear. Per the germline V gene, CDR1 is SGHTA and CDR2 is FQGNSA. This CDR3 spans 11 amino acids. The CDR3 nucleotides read TGTGCCAGCACCTTAAACACTGAAGCTTTCTTT. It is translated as CASTLNTEAFF.

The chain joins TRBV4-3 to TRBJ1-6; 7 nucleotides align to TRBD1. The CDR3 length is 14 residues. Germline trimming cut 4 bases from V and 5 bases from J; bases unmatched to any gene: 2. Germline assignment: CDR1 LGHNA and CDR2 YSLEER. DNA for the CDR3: TGCGCCAGCAGCCTCGGACAGGATAATTCACCCCTCCACTTT. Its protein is CASSLGQDNSPLHF.

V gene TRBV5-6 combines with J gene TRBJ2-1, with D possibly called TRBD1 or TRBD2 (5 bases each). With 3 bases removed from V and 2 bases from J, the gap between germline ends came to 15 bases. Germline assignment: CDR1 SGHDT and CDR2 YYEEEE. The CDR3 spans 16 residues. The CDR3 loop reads CASSWPGAPAYNEQFF. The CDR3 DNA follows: TGTGCCAGCAGCTGGCCCGGGGCCCCGGCCTACAATGAGCAGTTCTTC. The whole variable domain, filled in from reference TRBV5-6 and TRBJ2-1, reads DAGVTQSPTHLIKTRGQQVTLRCSPKSGHDTVSWYQQALGQGPQFIFQYYEEEERQRGNFPDRFSGHQFPNYSSELNVNALLLGDSALYLCASSWPGAPAYNEQFFGPGTRLTVL.

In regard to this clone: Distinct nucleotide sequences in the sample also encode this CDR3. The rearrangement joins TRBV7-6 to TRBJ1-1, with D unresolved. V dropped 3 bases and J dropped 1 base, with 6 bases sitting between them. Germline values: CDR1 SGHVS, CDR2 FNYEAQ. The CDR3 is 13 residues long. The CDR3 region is CASSLSGNTEAFF. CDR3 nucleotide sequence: TGTGCCAGCAGCTTGTCCGGGAACACTGAAGCTTTCTTT.

This chain's CDR3 is CASSREQGKQYF. As DNA, the CDR3 is TGTGCCAGCAGCCGAGAACAGGGGAAGCAGTACTTC. The chain employs TRBV7-9 and TRBJ2-7; 7 positions agree with TRBD1. Losses at the gene ends were 5 bases for V and 8 bases for J; bases not matched to a gene: 6. The CDR3 contains 12 residues. Per the germline V gene, CDR1 is SEHNR and CDR2 is FQNEAQ (reference sequence).

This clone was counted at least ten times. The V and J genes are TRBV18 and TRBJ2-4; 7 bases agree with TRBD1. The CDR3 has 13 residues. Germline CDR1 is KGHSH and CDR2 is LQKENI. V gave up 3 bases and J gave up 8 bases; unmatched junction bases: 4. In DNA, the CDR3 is TGTGCCAGCTCACCTAGACAGGGAGACATTCAGTACTTC. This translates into CASSPRQGDIQYF.

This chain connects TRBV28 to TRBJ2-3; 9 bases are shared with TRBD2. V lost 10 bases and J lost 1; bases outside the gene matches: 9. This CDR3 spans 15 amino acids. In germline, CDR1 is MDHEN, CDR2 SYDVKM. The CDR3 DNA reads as TGTGCCACCAGCAAGGGCGGGGGGGGCACAGATACGCAGTATTTT. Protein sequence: CATSKGGGGTDTQYF.

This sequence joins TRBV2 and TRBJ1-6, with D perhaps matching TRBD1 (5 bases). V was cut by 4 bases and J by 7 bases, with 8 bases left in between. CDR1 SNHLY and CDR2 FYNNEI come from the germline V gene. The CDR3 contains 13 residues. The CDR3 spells CASSGDRNSPLHF. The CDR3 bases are TGTGCCAGCAGTGGTGACAGAAATTCACCCCTCCACTTT.

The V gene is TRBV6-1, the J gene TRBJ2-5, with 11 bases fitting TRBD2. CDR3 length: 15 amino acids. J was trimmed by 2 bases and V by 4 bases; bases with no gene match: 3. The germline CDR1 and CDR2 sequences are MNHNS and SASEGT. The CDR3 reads CASSALAGVQETQYF. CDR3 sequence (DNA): TGTGCCAGCAGTGCACTAGCGGGGGTTCAAGAGACCCAGTACTTC.

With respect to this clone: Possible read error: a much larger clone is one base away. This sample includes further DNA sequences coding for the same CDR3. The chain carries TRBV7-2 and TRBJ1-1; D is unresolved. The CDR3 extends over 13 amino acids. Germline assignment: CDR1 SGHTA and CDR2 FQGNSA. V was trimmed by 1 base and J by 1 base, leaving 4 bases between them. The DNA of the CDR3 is TGTGCCAGCAGCTTAGGAGAGAACACTGAAGCTTTCTTT. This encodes CASSLGENTEAFF.

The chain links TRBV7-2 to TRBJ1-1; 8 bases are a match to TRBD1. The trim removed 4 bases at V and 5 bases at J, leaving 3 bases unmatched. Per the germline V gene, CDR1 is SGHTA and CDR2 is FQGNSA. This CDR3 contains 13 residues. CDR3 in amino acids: CASSSRTGTEAFF. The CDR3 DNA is TGTGCCAGCAGCTCCCGGACAGGGACTGAAGCTTTCTTT. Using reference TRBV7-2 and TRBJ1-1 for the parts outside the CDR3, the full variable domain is GAGVSQSPSNKVTEKGKDVELRCDPISGHTALYWYRQSLGQGLEFLIYFQGNSAPDKSGLPSDRFSAERTGGSVSTLTIQRTQQEDSAVYLCASSSRTGTEAFFGQGTRLTVV.

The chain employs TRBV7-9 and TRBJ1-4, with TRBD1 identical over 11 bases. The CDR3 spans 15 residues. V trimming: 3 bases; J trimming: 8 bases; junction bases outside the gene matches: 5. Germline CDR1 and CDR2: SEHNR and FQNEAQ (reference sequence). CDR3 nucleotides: TGTGCCAGCAGCTTCTGGACAGGGGGCCGAGAAAAACTGTTTTTT. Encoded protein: CASSFWTGGREKLFF. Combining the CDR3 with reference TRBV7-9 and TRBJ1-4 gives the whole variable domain DTGVSQNPRHKITKRGQNVTFRCDPISEHNRLYWYRQTLGQGPEFLTYFQNEAQLEKSRLLSDRFSAERPKGSFSTLEIQRTEQGDSAMYLCASSFWTGGREKLFFGSGTQLSVL.

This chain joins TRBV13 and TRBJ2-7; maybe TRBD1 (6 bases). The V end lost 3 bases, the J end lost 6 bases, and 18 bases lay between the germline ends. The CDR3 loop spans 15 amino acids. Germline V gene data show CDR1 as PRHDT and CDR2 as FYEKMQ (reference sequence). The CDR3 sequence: CASSLGLRGPLEQYF. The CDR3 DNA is TGTGCCAGCAGCTTGGGCCTCAGGGGACCGCTCGAGCAGTACTTC. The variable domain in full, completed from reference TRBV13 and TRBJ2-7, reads AAGVIQSPRHLIKEKRETATLKCYPIPRHDTVYWYQQGPGQDPQFLISFYEKMQSDKGSIPDRFSAQQFSDYHSELNMSSLELGDSALYFCASSLGLRGPLEQYFGPGTRLTVT.